The clone carrying this T cell receptor (beta chain) came up once. Through a sample-barcoded 5' primer and a J-beta primer mix, a second PCR was run for 7 to 11 cycles. MiXCR, applied by TCRdb to the 5' RACE reads, yields one record per CDR3 protein. This sample has some 1,800,000 distinct CDR3 sequences; about 39% occur once, and the top ten carry more than 20%. No fewer than 7 million PBMCs went into each sample. This sample is part of a study of blood T cells in healthy people across ages. The CDR3 length is 17 residues. Germline assignment: CDR1 SGHTA and CDR2 FQGNSA. V lost 4 bases, J lost 3 bases, and 20 bases lay in between.

The chain is built from TRBV7-2 and TRBJ2-3; D gene unclear. Sequencing was done on a sample of blood. The receptor comes from a human donor in good health. This CDR3 is CASSYNFMKVGTDTQYF. The CDR3 DNA follows: TGTGCCAGCAGCTATAACTTTATGAAGGTCGGTACAGATACGCAGTATTTT.